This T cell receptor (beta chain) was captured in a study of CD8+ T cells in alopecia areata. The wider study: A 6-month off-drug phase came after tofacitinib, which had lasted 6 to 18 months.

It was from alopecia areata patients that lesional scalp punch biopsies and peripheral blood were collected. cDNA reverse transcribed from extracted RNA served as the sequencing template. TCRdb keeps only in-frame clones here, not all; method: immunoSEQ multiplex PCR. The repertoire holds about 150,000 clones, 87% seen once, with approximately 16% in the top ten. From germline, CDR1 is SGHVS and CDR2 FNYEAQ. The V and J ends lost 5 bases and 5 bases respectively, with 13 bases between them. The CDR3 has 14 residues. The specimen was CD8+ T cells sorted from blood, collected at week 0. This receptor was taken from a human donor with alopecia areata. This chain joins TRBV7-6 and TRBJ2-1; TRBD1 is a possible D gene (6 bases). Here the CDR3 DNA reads TGTGCCAGCAGCACCCGGGACACCGACAATGAGCAGTTCTTC. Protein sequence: CASSTRDTDNEQFF.